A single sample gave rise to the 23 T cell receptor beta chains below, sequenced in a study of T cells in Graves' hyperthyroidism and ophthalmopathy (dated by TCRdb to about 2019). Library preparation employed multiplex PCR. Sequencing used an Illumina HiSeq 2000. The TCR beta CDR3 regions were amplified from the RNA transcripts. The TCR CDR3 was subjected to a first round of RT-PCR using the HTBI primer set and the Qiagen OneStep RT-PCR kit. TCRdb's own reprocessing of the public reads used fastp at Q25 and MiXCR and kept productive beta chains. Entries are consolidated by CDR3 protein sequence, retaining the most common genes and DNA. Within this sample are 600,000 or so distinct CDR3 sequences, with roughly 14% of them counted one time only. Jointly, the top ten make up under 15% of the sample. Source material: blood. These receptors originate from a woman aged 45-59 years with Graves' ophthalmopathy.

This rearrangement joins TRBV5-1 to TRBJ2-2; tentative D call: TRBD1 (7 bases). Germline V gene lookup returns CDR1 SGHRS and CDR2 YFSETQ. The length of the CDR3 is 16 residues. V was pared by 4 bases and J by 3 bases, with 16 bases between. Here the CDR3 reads CASSQRQGGDTGELFF. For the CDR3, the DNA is TGCGCCAGCAGCCAGAGACAGGGCGGGGACACCGGGGAGCTGTTTTTT.

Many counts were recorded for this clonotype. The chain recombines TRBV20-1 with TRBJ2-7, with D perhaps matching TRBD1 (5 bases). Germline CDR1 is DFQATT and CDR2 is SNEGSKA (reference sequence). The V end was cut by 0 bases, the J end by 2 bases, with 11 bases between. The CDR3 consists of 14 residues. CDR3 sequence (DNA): TGCAGTGCTAGAGATCCCGACAGTCCCTACGAGCAGTACTTC. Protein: CSARDPDSPYEQYF.

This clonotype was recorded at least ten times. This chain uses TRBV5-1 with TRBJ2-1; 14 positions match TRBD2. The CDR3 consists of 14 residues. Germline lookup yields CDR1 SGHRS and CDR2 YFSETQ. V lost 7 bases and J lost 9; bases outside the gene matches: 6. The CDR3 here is CASAGLAGEGEQFF. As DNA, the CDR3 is TGCGCCAGCGCGGGACTAGCGGGAGAAGGTGAGCAGTTCTTC.

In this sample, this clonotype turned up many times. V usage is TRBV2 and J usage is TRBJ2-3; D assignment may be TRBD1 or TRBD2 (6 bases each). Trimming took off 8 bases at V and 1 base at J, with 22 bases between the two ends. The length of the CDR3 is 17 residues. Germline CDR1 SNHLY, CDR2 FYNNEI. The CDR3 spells CASLSGATDLGTDTQYF. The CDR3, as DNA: TGTGCCAGCCTCTCGGGGGCTACCGACCTCGGCACAGATACGCAGTATTTT.

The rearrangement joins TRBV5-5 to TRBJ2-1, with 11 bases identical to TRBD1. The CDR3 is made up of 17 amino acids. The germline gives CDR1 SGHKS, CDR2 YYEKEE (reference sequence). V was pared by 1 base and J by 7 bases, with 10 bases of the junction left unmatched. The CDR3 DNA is TGTGCCAGCAGCTTGTTGCGCCGGGACAGGGGGTTGAATGAGCAGTTCTTC. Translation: CASSLLRRDRGLNEQFF.

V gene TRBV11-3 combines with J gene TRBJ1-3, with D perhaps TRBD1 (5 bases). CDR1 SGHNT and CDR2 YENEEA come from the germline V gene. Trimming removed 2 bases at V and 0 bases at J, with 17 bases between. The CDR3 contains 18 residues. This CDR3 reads CASSLRGSRKLSGNTIYF. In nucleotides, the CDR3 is TGTGCCAGCAGCTTAAGGGGCAGCCGAAAACTCTCTGGAAACACCATATATTTT.

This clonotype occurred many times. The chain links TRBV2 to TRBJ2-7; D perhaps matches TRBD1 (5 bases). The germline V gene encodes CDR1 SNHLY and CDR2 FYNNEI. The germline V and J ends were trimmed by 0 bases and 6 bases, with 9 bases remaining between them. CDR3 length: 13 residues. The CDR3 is CASSEAGLSEQYF. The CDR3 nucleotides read TGTGCCAGCAGTGAAGCGGGGCTCTCCGAGCAGTACTTC.

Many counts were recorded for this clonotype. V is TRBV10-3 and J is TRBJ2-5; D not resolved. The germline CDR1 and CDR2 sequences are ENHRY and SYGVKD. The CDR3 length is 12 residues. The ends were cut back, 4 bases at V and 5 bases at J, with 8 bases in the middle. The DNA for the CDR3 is TGTGCCATCAGTGGGTCCGGGGAGACCCAGTACTTC. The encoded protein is CAISGSGETQYF.

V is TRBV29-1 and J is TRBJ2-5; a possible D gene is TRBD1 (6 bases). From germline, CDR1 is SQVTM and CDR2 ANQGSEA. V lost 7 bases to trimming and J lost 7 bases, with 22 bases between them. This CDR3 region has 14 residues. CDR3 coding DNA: TGCAGCGCCGCCTGGGGGCAGGGCTCGATGACCCAGTACTTC. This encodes CSAAWGQGSMTQYF.

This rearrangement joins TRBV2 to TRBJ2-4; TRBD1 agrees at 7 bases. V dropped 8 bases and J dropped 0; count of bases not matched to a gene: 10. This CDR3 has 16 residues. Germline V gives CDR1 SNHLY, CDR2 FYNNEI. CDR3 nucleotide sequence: TGTGCCAGCGACCGGGACAGCCTTCTAGCCAAAAACATTCAGTACTTC. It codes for CASDRDSLLAKNIQYF.

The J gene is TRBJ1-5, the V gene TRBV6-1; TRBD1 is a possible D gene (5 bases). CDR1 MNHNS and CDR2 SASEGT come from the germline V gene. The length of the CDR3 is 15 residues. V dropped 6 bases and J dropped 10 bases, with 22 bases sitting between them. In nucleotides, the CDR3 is TGTGCCAGCAGGGCGTCGACAGTTACAAGAGGTCCCCAGCATTTT. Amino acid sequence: CASRASTVTRGPQHF.

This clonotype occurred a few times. CDR3 nucleotides: TGTGCCAGCAGTACGTCAAGGGACACAGATACGCAGTATTTT. It translates to CASSTSRDTDTQYF. V usage is TRBV27 and J usage is TRBJ2-3, with D hard to call. Germline-derived CDR1 and CDR2 are MNHEY and SMNVEV (reference sequence). This CDR3 has 14 amino acids. Trimming removed 5 bases at V and 2 bases at J, with 11 bases between.

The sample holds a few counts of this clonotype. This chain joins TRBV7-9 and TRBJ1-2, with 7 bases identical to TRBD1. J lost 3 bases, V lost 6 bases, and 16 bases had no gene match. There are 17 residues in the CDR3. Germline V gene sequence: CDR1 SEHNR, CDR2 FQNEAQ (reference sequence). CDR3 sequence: CASSPGGGANYYYGYTF. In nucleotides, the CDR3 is TGTGCCAGCAGTCCAGGGGGGGGGGCTAATTACTACTATGGCTACACCTTC.

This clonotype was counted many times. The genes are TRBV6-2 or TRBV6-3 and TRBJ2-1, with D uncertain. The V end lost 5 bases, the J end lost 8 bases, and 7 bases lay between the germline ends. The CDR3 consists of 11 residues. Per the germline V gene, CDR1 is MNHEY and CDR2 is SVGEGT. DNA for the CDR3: TGTGCCAGCAGTCAGACTTATGAGCAGTTCTTC. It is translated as CASSQTYEQFF.

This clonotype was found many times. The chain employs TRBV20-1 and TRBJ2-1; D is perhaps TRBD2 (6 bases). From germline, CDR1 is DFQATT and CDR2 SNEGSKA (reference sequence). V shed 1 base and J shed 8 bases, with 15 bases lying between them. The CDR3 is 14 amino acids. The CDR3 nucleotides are TGCAGTGCTAGAGCCCCACTAGCAGTCCATGAGCAGTTCTTC. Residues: CSARAPLAVHEQFF.

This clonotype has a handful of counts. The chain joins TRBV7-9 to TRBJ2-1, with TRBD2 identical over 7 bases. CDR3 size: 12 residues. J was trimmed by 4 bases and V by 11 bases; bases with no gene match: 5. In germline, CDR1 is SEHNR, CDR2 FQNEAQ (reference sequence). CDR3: CAVLAEYNEQFF. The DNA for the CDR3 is TGTGCCGTGCTAGCGGAATACAATGAGCAGTTCTTC.

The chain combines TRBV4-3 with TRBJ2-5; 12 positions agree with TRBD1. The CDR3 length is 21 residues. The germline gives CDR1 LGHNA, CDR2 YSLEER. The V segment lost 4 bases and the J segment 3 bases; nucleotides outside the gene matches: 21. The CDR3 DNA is TGCGCCAGCAGCCCCATGCCTGATGGTGGGGGACAGGGGGCTCGGGAAGAGACCCAGTACTTC. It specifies CASSPMPDGGGQGAREETQYF.

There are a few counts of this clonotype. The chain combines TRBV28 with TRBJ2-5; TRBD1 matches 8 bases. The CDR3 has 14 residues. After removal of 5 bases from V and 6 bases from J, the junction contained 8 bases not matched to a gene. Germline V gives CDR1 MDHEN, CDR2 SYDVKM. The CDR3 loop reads CASSRGQGIKTQYF. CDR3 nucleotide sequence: TGTGCCAGCAGTAGAGGACAGGGAATCAAGACCCAGTACTTC.

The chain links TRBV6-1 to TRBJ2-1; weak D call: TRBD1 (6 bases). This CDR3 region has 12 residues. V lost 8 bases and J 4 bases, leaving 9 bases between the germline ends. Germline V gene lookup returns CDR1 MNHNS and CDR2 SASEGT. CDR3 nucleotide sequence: TGTGCCAGCTTGGACAGATACAATGAGCAGTTCTTC. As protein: CASLDRYNEQFF.

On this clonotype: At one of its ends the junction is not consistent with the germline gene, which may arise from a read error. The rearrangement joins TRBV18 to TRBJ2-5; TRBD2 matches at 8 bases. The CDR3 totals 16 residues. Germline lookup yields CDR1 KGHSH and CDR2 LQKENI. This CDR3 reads CASSLLGLARQETKYF. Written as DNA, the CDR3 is TGTGCCAGCTCCCTCTTAGGACTAGCCCGCCAAGAGACCAAGTACTTC.

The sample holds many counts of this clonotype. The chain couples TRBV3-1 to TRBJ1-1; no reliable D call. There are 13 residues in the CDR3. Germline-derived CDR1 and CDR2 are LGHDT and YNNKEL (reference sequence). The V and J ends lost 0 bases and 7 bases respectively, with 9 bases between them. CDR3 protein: CASSQDGGLEAFF. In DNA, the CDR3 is TGTGCCAGCAGCCAAGACGGAGGACTTGAAGCTTTCTTT.

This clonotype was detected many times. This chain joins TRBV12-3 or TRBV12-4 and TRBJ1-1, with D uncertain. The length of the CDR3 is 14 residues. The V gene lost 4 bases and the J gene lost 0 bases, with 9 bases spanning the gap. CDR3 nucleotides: TGTGCCAGCAGTTCAGGACGGGTGAACACTGAAGCTTTCTTT. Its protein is CASSSGRVNTEAFF.

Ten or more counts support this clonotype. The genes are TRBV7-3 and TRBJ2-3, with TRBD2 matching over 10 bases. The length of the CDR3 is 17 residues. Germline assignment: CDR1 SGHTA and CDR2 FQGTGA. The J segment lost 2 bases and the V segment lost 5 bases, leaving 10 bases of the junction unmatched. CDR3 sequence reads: CASSAKTSGIYTDTQYF. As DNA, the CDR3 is TGTGCCAGCAGCGCGAAAACTAGCGGGATATACACAGATACGCAGTATTTT.